This T cell receptor (beta chain) was captured by sequencing in a study of blood T cell repertoires in COVID-19. Measured with immunoSEQ multiplex PCR; TCRdb has only the in-frame clones, and not every one. The sample has about 300,000 clones, 84% seen once. The CDR3 is 12 amino acids. V lost 0 bases and J 12 bases, leaving 9 bases between the germline ends. Germline lookup yields CDR1 SGHTA and CDR2 FQGNSA. The chain couples TRBV7-2 to TRBJ2-1; D gene ambiguous. The sample comprised peripheral blood. This TCR derives from a human donor with COVID-19, enrolled during active disease. The donor label of this sample is uncertain. Written as DNA, the CDR3 is TGTGCCAGCAGCTTAGCCTTCGCGTCGCAGTTCTTC. Translation gives CASSLAFASQFF.